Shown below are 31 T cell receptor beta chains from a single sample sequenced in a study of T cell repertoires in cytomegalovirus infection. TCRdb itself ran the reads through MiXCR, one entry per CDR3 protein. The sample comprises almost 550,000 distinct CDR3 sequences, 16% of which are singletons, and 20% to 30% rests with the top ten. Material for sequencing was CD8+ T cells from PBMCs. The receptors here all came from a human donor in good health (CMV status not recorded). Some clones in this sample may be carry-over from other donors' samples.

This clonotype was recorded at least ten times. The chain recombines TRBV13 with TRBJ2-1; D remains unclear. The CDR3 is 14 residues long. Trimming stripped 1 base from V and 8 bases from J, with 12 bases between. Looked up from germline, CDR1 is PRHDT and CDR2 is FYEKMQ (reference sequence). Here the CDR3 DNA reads TGTGCCAGCAGCTTAGTATCCCATGGGCATGAGCAGTTCTTC. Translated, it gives CASSLVSHGHEQFF.

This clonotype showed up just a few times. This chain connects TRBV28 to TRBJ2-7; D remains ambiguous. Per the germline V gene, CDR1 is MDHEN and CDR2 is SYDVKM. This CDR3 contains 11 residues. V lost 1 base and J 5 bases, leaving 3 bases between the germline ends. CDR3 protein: CASSLYHEQYF. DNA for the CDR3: TGTGCCAGCAGTTTATACCACGAGCAGTACTTC.

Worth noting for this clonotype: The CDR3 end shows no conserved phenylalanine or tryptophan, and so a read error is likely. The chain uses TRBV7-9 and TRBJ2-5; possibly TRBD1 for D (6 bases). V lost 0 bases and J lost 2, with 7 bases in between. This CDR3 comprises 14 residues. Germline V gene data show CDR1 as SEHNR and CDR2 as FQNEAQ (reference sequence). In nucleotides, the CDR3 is TGTGCCAGCAGCTTAGCGGGGGCACAAGAGACCCAGTACTTA. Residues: CASSLAGAQETQYL.

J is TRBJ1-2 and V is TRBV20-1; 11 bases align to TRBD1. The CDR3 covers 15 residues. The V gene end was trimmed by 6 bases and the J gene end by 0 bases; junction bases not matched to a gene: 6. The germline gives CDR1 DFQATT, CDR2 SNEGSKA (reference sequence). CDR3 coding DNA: TGCAGTGCGGCCGGGACAGGGGGTTCTAACTATGGCTACACCTTC. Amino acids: CSAAGTGGSNYGYTF.

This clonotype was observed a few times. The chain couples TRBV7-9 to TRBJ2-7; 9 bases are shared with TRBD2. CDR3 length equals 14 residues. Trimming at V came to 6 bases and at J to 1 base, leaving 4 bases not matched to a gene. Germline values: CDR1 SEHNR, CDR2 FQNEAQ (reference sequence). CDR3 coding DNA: TGTGCCAGCAGAGCGGGGGGAATTTCCTACGAGCAGTACTTC. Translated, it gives CASRAGGISYEQYF.

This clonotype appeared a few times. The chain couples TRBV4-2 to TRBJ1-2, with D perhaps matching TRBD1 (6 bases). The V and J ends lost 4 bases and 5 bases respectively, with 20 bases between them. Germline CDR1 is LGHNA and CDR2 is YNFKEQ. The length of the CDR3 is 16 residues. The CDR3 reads CASSLITPARGYGYTF. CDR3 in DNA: TGTGCCAGCAGCCTGATTACCCCGGCCAGGGGATATGGCTACACCTTC.

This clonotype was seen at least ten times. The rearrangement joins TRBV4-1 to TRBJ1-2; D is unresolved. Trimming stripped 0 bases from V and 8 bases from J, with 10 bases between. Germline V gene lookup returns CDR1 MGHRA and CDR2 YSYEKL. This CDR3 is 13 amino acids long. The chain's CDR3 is CASSQEERLGYTF. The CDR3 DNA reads TGCGCCAGCAGCCAAGAAGAAAGGTTGGGCTACACCTTC.

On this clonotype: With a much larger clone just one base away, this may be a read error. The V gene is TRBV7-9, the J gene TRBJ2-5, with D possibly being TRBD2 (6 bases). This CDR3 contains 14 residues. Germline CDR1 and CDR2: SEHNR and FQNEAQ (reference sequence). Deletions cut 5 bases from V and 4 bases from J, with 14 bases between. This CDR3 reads CASSPSVLGETQYF. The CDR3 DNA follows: TGTGCCAGCAGCCCTAGCGTGTTGGGAGAGACCCAGTACTTC.

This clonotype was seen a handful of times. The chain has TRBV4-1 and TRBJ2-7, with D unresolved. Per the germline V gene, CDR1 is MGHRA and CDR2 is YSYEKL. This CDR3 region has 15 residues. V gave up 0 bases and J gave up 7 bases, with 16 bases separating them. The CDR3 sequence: CASSQDQSQAFEQYF. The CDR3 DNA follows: TGCGCCAGCAGCCAAGATCAATCTCAGGCCTTTGAGCAGTACTTC.

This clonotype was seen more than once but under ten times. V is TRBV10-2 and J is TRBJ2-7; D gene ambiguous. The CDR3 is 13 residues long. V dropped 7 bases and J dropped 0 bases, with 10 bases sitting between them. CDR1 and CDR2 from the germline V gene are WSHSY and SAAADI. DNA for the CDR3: TGCGCCAGCAACAGCGAGTCCTCCTACGAGCAGTACTTC. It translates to CASNSESSYEQYF.

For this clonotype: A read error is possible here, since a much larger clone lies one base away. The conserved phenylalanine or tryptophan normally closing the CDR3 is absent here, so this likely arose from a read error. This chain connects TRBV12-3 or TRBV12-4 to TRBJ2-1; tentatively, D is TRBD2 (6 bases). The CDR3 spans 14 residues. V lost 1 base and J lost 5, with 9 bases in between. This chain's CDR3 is CASSLGGTHNEQFL. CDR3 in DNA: TGTGCCAGCAGTTTAGGAGGGACTCACAATGAGCAGTTCTTA.

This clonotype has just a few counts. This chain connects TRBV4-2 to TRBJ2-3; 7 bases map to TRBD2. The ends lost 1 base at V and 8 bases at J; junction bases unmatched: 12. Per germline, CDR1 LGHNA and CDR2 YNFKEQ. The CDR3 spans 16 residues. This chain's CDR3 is CASSQGAGGSGGTQYF. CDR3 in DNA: TGTGCCAGCAGCCAAGGGGCGGGCGGGAGTGGCGGTACGCAGTATTTT.

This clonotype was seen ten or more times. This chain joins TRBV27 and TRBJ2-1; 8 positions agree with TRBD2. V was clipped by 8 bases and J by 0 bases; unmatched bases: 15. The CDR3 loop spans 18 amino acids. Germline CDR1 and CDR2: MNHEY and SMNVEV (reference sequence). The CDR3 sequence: CASRAGTSGYSSYNEQFF. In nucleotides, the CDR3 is TGTGCCAGCCGAGCAGGTACTAGCGGATATAGCTCCTACAATGAGCAGTTCTTC.

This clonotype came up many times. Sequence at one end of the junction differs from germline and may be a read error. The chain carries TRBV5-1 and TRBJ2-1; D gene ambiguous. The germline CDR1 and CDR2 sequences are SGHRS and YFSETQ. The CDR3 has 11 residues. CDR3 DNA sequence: TGTGCCAGCAGCCTGTACAATGAGCAGTTCTTC. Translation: CASSLYNEQFF.

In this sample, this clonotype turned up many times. CDR3 coding DNA: TGTGCCAGCAGTTACTCGGCCTCTGTTGGTGGCTACACCTTC. It is translated as CASSYSASVGGYTF. The genes are TRBV6-5 and TRBJ1-2; D gene ambiguous. The CDR3 runs to 14 residues. CDR1 MNHEY and CDR2 SVGAGI come from the germline V gene. Trimming removed 0 bases at V and 7 bases at J, with 12 bases between.

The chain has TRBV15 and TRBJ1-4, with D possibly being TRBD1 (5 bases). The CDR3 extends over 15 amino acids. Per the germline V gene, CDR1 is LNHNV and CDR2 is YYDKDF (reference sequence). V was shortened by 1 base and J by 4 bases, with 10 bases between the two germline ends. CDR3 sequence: CATSRAGTVNEKLFF. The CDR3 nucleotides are TGTGCCACCAGCAGAGCTGGGACGGTTAATGAAAAACTGTTTTTT.

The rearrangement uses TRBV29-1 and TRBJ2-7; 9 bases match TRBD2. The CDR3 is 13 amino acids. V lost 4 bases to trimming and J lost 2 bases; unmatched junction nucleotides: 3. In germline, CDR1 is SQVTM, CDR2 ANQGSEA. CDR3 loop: CSVAVAGAYEQYF. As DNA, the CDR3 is TGCAGCGTTGCGGTAGCGGGAGCCTACGAGCAGTACTTC.

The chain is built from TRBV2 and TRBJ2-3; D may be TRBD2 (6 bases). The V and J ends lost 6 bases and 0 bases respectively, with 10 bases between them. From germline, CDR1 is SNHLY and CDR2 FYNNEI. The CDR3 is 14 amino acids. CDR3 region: CASSGTDSTDTQYF. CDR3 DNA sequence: TGTGCCAGCAGCGGGACTGATAGCACAGATACGCAGTATTTT.

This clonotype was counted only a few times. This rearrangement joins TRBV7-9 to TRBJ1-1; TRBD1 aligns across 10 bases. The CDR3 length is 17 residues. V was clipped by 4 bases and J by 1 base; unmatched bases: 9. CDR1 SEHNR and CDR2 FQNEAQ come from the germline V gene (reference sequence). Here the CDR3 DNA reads TGTGCCAGCAGCTCCACTGACAGGGGGCAGGGGAACACTGAAGCTTTCTTT. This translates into CASSSTDRGQGNTEAFF.

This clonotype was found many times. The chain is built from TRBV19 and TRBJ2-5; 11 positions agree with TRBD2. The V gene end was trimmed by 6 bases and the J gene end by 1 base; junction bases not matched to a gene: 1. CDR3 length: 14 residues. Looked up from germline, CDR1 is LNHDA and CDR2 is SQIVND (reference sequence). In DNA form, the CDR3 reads TGTGCCAGTAGACTAGCGGGAGTCCAAGAGACCCAGTACTTC. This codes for CASRLAGVQETQYF.

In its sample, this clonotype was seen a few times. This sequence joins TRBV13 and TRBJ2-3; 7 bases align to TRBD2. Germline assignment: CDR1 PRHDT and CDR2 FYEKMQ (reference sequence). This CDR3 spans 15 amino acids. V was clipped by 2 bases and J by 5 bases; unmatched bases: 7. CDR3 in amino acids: CASSLIAGLEDTQYF. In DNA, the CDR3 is TGTGCCAGCAGCTTAATAGCGGGCTTGGAAGATACGCAGTATTTT.

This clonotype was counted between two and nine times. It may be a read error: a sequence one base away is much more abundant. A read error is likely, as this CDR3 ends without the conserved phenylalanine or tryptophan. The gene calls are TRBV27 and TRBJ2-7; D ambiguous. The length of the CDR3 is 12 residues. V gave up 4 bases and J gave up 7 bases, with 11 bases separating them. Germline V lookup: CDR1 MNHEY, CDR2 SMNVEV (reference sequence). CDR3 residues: CASSSGPGEQYL. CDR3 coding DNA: TGTGCCAGCAGTTCCGGCCCGGGTGAGCAGTACTTA.

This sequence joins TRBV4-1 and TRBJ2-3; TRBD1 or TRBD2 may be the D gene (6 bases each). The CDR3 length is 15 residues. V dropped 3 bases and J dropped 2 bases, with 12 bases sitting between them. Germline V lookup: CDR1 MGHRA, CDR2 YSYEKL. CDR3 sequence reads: CASSQDRGATDTQYF. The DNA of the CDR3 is TGCGCCAGCAGCCAGGATAGGGGGGCCACAGATACGCAGTATTTT.

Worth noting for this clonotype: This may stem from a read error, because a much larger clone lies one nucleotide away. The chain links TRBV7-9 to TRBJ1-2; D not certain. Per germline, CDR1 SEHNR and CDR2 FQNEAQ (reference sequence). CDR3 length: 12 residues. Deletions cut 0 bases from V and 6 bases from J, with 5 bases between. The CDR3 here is CASSLAPHGYTF. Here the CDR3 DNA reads TGTGCCAGCAGCTTAGCTCCTCATGGCTACACCTTC.

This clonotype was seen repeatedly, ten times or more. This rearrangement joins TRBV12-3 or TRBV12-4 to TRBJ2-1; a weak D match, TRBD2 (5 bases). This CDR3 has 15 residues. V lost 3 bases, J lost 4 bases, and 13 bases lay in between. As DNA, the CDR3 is TGTGCCAGCAGTTTGGTCACTAGTATTTACAATGAGCAGTTCTTC. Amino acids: CASSLVTSIYNEQFF.

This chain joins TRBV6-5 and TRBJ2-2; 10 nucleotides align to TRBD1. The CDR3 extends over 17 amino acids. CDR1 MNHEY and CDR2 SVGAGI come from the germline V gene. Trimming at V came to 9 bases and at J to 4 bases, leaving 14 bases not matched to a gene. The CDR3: CASKSSPGTGATGELFF. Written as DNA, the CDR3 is TGTGCCAGTAAATCATCTCCGGGGACAGGGGCCACCGGGGAGCTGTTTTTT.

The CDR3 protein is CASSLVWTGRNEQFF. Here the CDR3 DNA reads TGTGCCAGCAGCTTGGTATGGACAGGGCGTAATGAGCAGTTCTTC. The chain combines TRBV5-6 with TRBJ2-1; TRBD1 matches at 8 bases. The V gene's germline CDR1 is SGHDT and CDR2 YYEEEE. Trimming at V came to 0 bases and at J to 7 bases, leaving 6 bases not matched to a gene. This CDR3 contains 15 residues. Together with reference TRBV5-6 and TRBJ2-1, the CDR3 gives the full variable domain: DAGVTQSPTHLIKTRGQQVTLRCSPKSGHDTVSWYQQALGQGPQFIFQYYEEEERQRGNFPDRFSGHQFPNYSSELNVNALLLGDSALYLCASSLVWTGRNEQFFGPGTRLTVL.

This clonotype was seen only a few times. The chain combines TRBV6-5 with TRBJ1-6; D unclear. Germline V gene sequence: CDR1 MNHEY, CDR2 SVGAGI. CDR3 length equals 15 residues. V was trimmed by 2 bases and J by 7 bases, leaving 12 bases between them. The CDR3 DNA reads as TGTGCCAGCAGTTACGTCGTCCCGGAGAATTCACCCCTCCACTTT. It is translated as CASSYVVPENSPLHF.

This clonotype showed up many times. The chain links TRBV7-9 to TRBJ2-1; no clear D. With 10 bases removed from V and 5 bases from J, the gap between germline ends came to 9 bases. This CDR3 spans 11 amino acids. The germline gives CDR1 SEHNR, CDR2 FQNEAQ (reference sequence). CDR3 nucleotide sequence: TGTGCCATTGATTGGGACAATGAGCAGTTCTTC. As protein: CAIDWDNEQFF.

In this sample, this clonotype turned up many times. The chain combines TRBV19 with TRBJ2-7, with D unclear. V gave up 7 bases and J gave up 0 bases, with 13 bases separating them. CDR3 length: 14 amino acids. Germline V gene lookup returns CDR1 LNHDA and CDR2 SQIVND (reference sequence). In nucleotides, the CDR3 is TGTGCCAGTAAGTGGTCAGTGAGCTCCTACGAGCAGTACTTC. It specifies CASKWSVSSYEQYF.

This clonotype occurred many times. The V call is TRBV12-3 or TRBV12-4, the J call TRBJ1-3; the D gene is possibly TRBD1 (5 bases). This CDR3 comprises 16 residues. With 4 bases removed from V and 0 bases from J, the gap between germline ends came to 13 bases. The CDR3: CASSSLDSDSGNTIYF. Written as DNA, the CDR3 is TGTGCCAGCAGTTCTTTAGACAGCGACTCTGGAAACACCATATATTTT.